The 30 T cell receptor beta chains in this list originate from one sample, sequenced in a study of blood T cell repertoires in COVID-19. Measured with immunoSEQ multiplex PCR; TCRdb has only the in-frame clones, and not every one. This table has 20,000 to 25,000 clones, about nine tenths appearing once. The sequenced sample was peripheral blood. The receptors derive from a woman between 70 and 85 years old with active COVID-19.

The chain combines TRBV19 with TRBJ2-1; possible D gene TRBD1, 6 bases. V lost 5 bases to trimming and J lost 6 bases, with 14 bases between them. The CDR3 spans 14 residues. Germline CDR1 is LNHDA and CDR2 is SQIVND (reference sequence). CDR3 DNA sequence: TGTGCCAGTAGTCCACAGGGAGCCTTCAATGAGCAGTTCTTC. Translating it yields CASSPQGAFNEQFF.

CDR3 sequence reads: CATSAPGVRIYEQYF. The CDR3 DNA reads TGTGCCACCAGCGCCCCAGGGGTCCGAATTTACGAGCAGTACTTC. The genes are TRBV15 and TRBJ2-7, with D possibly being TRBD1 (6 bases). V lost 5 bases and J 4 bases, leaving 18 bases between the germline ends. The CDR3 sequence is 15 residues long. Germline values: CDR1 LNHNV, CDR2 YYDKDF (reference sequence).

The V and J genes are TRBV7-9 and TRBJ1-2; no clear D. There are 14 residues in the CDR3. The V end lost 2 bases, the J end lost 6 bases, and 13 bases lay between the germline ends. Germline V CDR1 and CDR2: SEHNR, FQNEAQ (reference sequence). The CDR3 nucleotides are TGTGCCAGCAGCTTAAGGTCGCGGGCGGATGGCTACACCTTC. Translation gives CASSLRSRADGYTF.

The gene calls are TRBV5-6 and TRBJ1-2; D call uncertain. The germline V gene has CDR1 SGHDT and CDR2 YYEEEE. The CDR3 extends over 13 amino acids. V lost 0 bases and J 2 bases, leaving 5 bases between the germline ends. CDR3 nucleotide sequence: TGTGCCAGCAGCTTGGGAGGGAACTATGGCTACACCTTC. Protein sequence: CASSLGGNYGYTF.

The chain joins TRBV18 to TRBJ2-5; tentative D call: TRBD2 (6 bases). V dropped 4 bases and J dropped 5 bases, with 11 bases sitting between them. Germline V CDR1 and CDR2: KGHSH, LQKENI. The CDR3 is 13 amino acids. CDR3 in amino acids: CASSLGLSETQYF. CDR3 in DNA: TGTGCCAGCTCACTTGGACTAAGCGAGACCCAGTACTTC.

This rearrangement joins TRBV28 to TRBJ1-5; D uncertain. V was clipped by 7 bases and J by 2 bases, with 9 bases between them. The CDR3 contains 13 residues. Germline values: CDR1 MDHEN, CDR2 SYDVKM. The CDR3, as DNA: TGTGCCAGCATTGGGCAGGGCAATCAGCCCCAGCATTTT. As protein: CASIGQGNQPQHF.

The table lists this clone with a count of one. This chain uses TRBV19 with TRBJ1-2; D perhaps matches TRBD1 (5 bases). This CDR3 region has 14 residues. The V gene's germline CDR1 is LNHDA and CDR2 SQIVND (reference sequence). Trimming cost V 9 bases and J 3 bases, with 17 bases left between them. The chain's CDR3 is CASKQDGGYYGYTF. The CDR3 region has the DNA TGTGCCAGCAAACAGGACGGCGGCTACTATGGCTACACCTTC. Full variable domain (rest looked up from reference TRBV19 and TRBJ1-2): DGGITQSPKYLFRKEGQNVTLSCEQNLNHDAMYWYRQDPGQGLRLIYYSQIVNDFQKGDIAEGYSVSREKKESFPLTVTSAQKNPTAFYLCASKQDGGYYGYTFGSGTRLTVV.

The chain combines TRBV6-6 with TRBJ2-5; 11 nucleotides agree with TRBD1. The CDR3 is 16 amino acids. Germline-derived CDR1 and CDR2 are MNHNY and SVGAGI (reference sequence). Germline trimming cut 2 bases from V and 4 bases from J; bases unmatched to any gene: 6. CDR3 loop: CASSYPGQGAGETQYF. The CDR3 coding sequence is TGTGCCAGCAGTTACCCCGGACAGGGGGCGGGAGAGACCCAGTACTTC.

The chain joins TRBV7-2 to TRBJ1-5, with 7 positions matching TRBD1. In germline, CDR1 is SGHTA, CDR2 FQGNSA. This CDR3 has 13 amino acids. The V gene end was trimmed by 3 bases and the J gene end by 6 bases; junction bases not matched to a gene: 2. CDR3: CASSLTGRQPQHF. CDR3 nucleotides: TGTGCCAGCAGCTTGACAGGGCGTCAGCCCCAGCATTTT. Combining the CDR3 with reference TRBV7-2 and TRBJ1-5 gives the whole variable domain GAGVSQSPSNKVTEKGKDVELRCDPISGHTALYWYRQSLGQGLEFLIYFQGNSAPDKSGLPSDRFSAERTGGSVSTLTIQRTQQEDSAVYLCASSLTGRQPQHFGDGTRLSIL.

Comment on this clone: The junction departs from the called germline gene at one end, perhaps through a read error. This sequence joins TRBV6-5 and TRBJ1-2, with D possibly TRBD1 on 6 matching bases. The CDR3 consists of 13 residues. CDR1 is MNHEY and CDR2 is SVGAGI in the germline V gene. The CDR3 nucleotides read TGTGCCAGCACCCAGACCAGGGGCTATGACTACACCTTC. Protein: CASTQTRGYDYTF.

The rearrangement uses TRBV6-1 and TRBJ1-2; no firm D call. The V end was cut by 2 bases, the J end by 5 bases, with 12 bases between. The CDR3 is made up of 14 amino acids. Germline loops: CDR1 MNHNS, CDR2 SASEGT. As DNA, the CDR3 is TGTGCCAGCAGTGAACTCACCACCGGTTATGGCTACACCTTC. This encodes CASSELTTGYGYTF.

V is TRBV19 and J is TRBJ1-1; tentative D call: TRBD1 (5 bases). V lost 1 base and J lost 1, with 7 bases in between. CDR1 is LNHDA and CDR2 is SQIVND in the germline V gene (reference sequence). There are 14 residues in the CDR3. The CDR3 here is CASSIGQGNTEAFF. The CDR3 nucleotides read TGTGCCAGTAGTATAGGGCAGGGGAACACTGAAGCTTTCTTT.

The chain is built from TRBV6-5 and TRBJ1-5; D unclear. The V gene lost 5 bases and the J gene lost 6 bases, with 17 bases spanning the gap. Germline CDR1 MNHEY, CDR2 SVGAGI. This CDR3 contains 15 residues. The CDR3 DNA reads as TGTGCCAGCAGTCCCGGCCCGGGAGAAGGTCAGCCCCAGCATTTT. Encoded protein: CASSPGPGEGQPQHF.

This clone came up once. The rearrangement joins TRBV7-2 to TRBJ2-7; 7 bases are shared with TRBD1. Germline CDR1 reads SGHTA; CDR2 reads FQGNSA. CDR3 size: 13 residues. V shed 4 bases and J 5 bases; nucleotides not matched to a gene: 5. Written as DNA, the CDR3 is TGTGCCAGCAGCTCACAGGGGTACAACGAGCAGTACTTC. Translating gives CASSSQGYNEQYF.

The genes are TRBV7-6 and TRBJ2-1; D may be TRBD1 (6 bases). The CDR3 extends over 15 amino acids. Germline CDR1 is SGHVS and CDR2 is FNYEAQ. Trimming pared 6 bases from V and 0 bases from J, leaving 12 bases between. CDR3 in DNA: TGTGCCAGCAGGTCTAGGGGGAGCTCCTACAATGAGCAGTTCTTC. Protein: CASRSRGSSYNEQFF.

The chain combines TRBV24-1 with TRBJ1-4; 9 nucleotides agree with TRBD1. The germline V gene encodes CDR1 KGHDR and CDR2 SFDVKD. Trimming at V came to 8 bases and at J to 6 bases, leaving 6 bases not matched to a gene. The CDR3 contains 14 residues. CDR3 amino acids: CATNRGRFDEKLFF. Written as DNA, the CDR3 is TGTGCCACCAACAGGGGGCGCTTCGATGAAAAACTGTTTTTT.

The chain employs TRBV6-5 and TRBJ2-1, with TRBD1 identical over 10 bases. Germline values: CDR1 MNHEY, CDR2 SVGAGI. This CDR3 is 14 amino acids long. Germline trimming cut 6 bases from V and 7 bases from J; bases unmatched to any gene: 6. CDR3 sequence: CASRRQGATNEQFF. CDR3 nucleotide sequence: TGTGCCAGCAGACGACAGGGGGCCACTAATGAGCAGTTCTTC.

The CDR3 sequence: CASSLSLLLAGARSGELFF. The DNA of the CDR3 is TGTGCCAGCAGTTTATCCCTCTTACTAGCGGGGGCCCGGTCCGGGGAGCTGTTTTTT. The chain employs TRBV27 and TRBJ2-2, with 11 bases matching TRBD2. Germline loops: CDR1 MNHEY, CDR2 SMNVEV (reference sequence). The CDR3 length is 19 residues. V gave up 0 bases and J gave up 6 bases; unmatched junction bases: 12.

V and J are TRBV6-5 and TRBJ2-7, with D possibly matching TRBD2 (5 bases). The CDR3 extends over 12 amino acids. V lost 8 bases and J lost 1, with 9 bases in between. Germline CDR1 reads MNHEY; CDR2 reads SVGAGI. The CDR3 nucleotides are TGTGCCAGCGGGCGGGCATCCTACGAGCAGTACTTC. Translating it yields CASGRASYEQYF.

This clone was picked up one time. The chain is built from TRBV4-1 and TRBJ2-7; D is ambiguous. V dropped 0 bases and J dropped 3 bases, with 12 bases sitting between them. Germline loops: CDR1 MGHRA, CDR2 YSYEKL. The CDR3 totals 15 residues. CDR3: CASSQDLVLDYEQYF. CDR3 sequence (DNA): TGCGCCAGCAGCCAAGACTTAGTGCTAGACTACGAGCAGTACTTC.

The V and J genes are TRBV18 and TRBJ1-2, with a weak D call TRBD1 (6 bases). From germline, CDR1 is KGHSH and CDR2 LQKENI. Trimming left V 5 bases short and J 6 bases short, with 10 bases between. The length of the CDR3 is 12 residues. This CDR3 reads CASSADRDGYTF. CDR3 in DNA: TGTGCCAGCTCAGCGGACAGAGATGGCTACACCTTC.

The chain has TRBV4-3 and TRBJ2-5; 7 bases match TRBD1. J gave up 2 bases and V 0 bases, and 6 bases lay outside the gene matches. From germline, CDR1 is LGHNA and CDR2 YSLEER. The CDR3 runs to 16 residues. The CDR3 protein is CASSQEAAGGQETQYF. The DNA for the CDR3 is TGCGCCAGCAGCCAAGAGGCGGCAGGGGGTCAAGAGACCCAGTACTTC.

This clone was found a few times. The J gene is TRBJ1-1, the V gene TRBV6-1; TRBD1 is a possible D gene (6 bases). V was trimmed by 3 bases and J by 5 bases, leaving 16 bases between them. The length of the CDR3 is 15 residues. CDR1 and CDR2 from the germline V gene are MNHNS and SASEGT. The CDR3 protein is CASSDGSSGATEAFF. CDR3 nucleotides: TGTGCCAGCAGTGATGGGTCATCAGGGGCAACTGAAGCTTTCTTT.

The chain carries TRBV7-8 and TRBJ1-2, with unresolved D. CDR1 is SGHVS and CDR2 is FQNEAQ in the germline V gene. This CDR3 region has 15 residues. The ends were cut back, 5 bases at V and 8 bases at J, with 21 bases in the middle. CDR3 protein: CASSASVGGLQGYTF. CDR3 nucleotide sequence: TGTGCCAGCAGCGCGTCGGTGGGAGGGTTACAAGGCTACACCTTC.

The chain has TRBV19 and TRBJ2-1; 12 bases agree with TRBD2. Trimming cost V 9 bases and J 6 bases; bases outside gene matches: 6. Per the germline V gene, CDR1 is LNHDA and CDR2 is SQIVND (reference sequence). CDR3 length: 14 amino acids. The CDR3 DNA reads TGTGCCAGCCGACTAGCGGGGGCGAGCAATGAGCAGTTCTTC. Protein: CASRLAGASNEQFF.

The chain has TRBV18 and TRBJ2-7; weak D call: TRBD2 (6 bases). Trimming stripped 3 bases from V and 5 bases from J, with 14 bases between. There are 14 residues in the CDR3. Germline CDR1 and CDR2: KGHSH and LQKENI. The DNA of the CDR3 is TGTGCCAGCTCACCTCAATTGGGGGGAAACGAGCAGTACTTC. It translates to CASSPQLGGNEQYF.

V usage is TRBV10-3 and J usage is TRBJ2-3; 13 nucleotides line up with TRBD2. CDR1 is ENHRY, CDR2 SYGVKD, per germline. The V and J ends lost 6 bases and 8 bases, in that order; junction bases with no gene match: 8. This CDR3 comprises 15 residues. Here the CDR3 DNA reads TGTGCCATCAGCGGACTAGCGGGGGTTCCGATTACGCAGTATTTT. Its protein product is CAISGLAGVPITQYF.

J is TRBJ2-5 and V is TRBV7-2; the match to TRBD2 covers 7 bases. CDR3 length: 14 residues. From germline, CDR1 is SGHTA and CDR2 FQGNSA. The V and J ends lost 6 bases and 2 bases, in that order; junction bases with no gene match: 6. CDR3: CASSASGVQETQYF. CDR3 DNA: TGTGCCAGCAGTGCCAGCGGGGTGCAAGAGACCCAGTACTTC.

This clone turned up a few times. The chain carries TRBV3-1 (or the pseudogene TRBV3-2) and TRBJ2-7, with TRBD1 identical over 7 bases. CDR3 length: 16 amino acids. From germline, CDR1 is LGHDT and CDR2 YNNKEL (reference sequence). Trimming cost V 0 bases and J 0 bases; bases outside gene matches: 5. CDR3 sequence reads: CASSQDFGTASYEQYF. The CDR3 DNA is TGTGCCAGCAGCCAAGATTTTGGGACAGCCTCCTACGAGCAGTACTTC.

The V gene is TRBV30, the J gene TRBJ2-7; TRBD1 might be the D (6 bases). The CDR3 covers 13 residues. Germline values: CDR1 GTSNPN, CDR2 SVGIG (reference sequence). Trimming shortened V by 3 bases and J by 3 bases, and 12 bases separated the two germline ends. The CDR3 DNA sequence: TGTGCCTGGAGGATCCCAGGGGTCTACGAGCAGTACTTC. Its translation is CAWRIPGVYEQYF.